The following is a T cell receptor beta chain sequence with its context. Its antigen is currently unknown. This sample was taken from a study of vaccination effects on CD4 cells after COVID-19. V was pared by 4 bases and J by 10 bases, with 7 bases of the junction left unmatched. In germline, CDR1 is SGHRS, CDR2 YFSETQ. The CDR3 loop spans 14 amino acids. Antigen-specific CD4+ T cells expanded by the ViraFEST assay with viral peptide pools were then sequenced. CD4+ T cells were isolated after 10 days of culture. People in the vaccine group had not been infected with SARS-CoV-2 before, and their nucleocapsid antibodies were negative. After under 2.5 million PBMC were placed in each well, they were cultured with approximately 10 IU/ml IL-2 and around 10 ug/ml peptides. IL-2 medium was substituted for half the medium on days 3 and 7. TCRdb's table, derived via immunoSEQ multiplex PCR, lists solely in-frame clones and lacks some. This sample carries roughly 21,000 clones, more than 65% of them seen once, and the ten largest clones take roughly 25%.

General study results and limits: Cross-reaction with common cold coronaviruses was seen in only 1 of 255 vaccine-induced clones from healthy vaccinees. Late post-vaccination samples showed marked contraction of infection- and vaccine-induced clones.

The chain is built from TRBV5-1 and TRBJ2-1; the match to TRBD1 covers 11 bases. Specimen: CD4+ T cells from PBMCs cultured with HCoV-NL63 spike peptides, collected before COVID-19 vaccination. This clonotype originated in a human donor who received a COVID-19 vaccine. For the CDR3, the DNA is TGCGCCAGCAGCCTCGGGACAGGGGGAAACGAGCAGTTCTTC. Translated, it gives CASSLGTGGNEQFF.